This TCR beta chain was profiled in a study of T cells in Graves' hyperthyroidism and ophthalmopathy. Study results and limitations: Researchers found most expanded thyroid clonotypes above 0.001 in blood as well.

Amplified TCR beta CDR3 regions derived from RNA transcripts. First-round RT-PCR with HTBI primers amplified the TCR CDR3 region. One entry per CDR3 protein results from TCRdb running MiXCR on the multiplex PCR reads. The sample has around 600,000 distinct CDR3 sequences; 14% are singletons. This CDR3 is 16 amino acids long. Trimming stripped 0 bases from V and 0 bases from J, with 9 bases between. Germline CDR1 MNHNY, CDR2 SVGAGI (reference sequence). About this clonotype: The target antigen is unknown.

Uncontrolled infection, other autoimmune disease, pregnancy or lactation barred patients from enrollment. Every diagnosis used clinical symptoms, serum thyroxine and TRAb, thyroid ultrasound and orbital computed tomography. Sequenced: blood. This sequence was found in a woman aged 45-65 years with Graves' ophthalmopathy. This rearrangement joins TRBV6-6 to TRBJ2-1, with D uncertain. The CDR3 reads CASSYSRQSSYNEQFF. The CDR3 coding sequence is TGTGCCAGCAGTTACTCGAGACAAAGCTCCTACAATGAGCAGTTCTTC.